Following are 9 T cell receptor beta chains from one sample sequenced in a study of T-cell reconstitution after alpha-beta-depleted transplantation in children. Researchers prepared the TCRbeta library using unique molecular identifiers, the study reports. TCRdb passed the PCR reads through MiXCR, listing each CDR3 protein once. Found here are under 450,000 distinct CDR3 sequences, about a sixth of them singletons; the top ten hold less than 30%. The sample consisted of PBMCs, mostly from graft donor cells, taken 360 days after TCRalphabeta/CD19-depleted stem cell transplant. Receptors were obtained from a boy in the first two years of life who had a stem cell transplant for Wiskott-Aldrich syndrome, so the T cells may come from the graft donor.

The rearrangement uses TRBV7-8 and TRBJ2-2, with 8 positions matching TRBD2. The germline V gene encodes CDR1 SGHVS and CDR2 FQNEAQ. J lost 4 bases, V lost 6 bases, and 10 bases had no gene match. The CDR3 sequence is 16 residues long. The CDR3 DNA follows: TGTGCCAGCAGAACGGCGGGAGGATCGGGCACCGGGGAGCTGTTTTTT. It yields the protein CASRTAGGSGTGELFF.

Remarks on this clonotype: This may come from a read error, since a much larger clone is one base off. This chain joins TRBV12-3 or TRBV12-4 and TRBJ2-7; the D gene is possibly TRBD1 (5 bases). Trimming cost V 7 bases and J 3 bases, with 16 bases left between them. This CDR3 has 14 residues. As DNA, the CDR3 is TGTGCCAGCATCCTGGACAAGGGTGGCTACGAGCAGTACTTC. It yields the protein CASILDKGGYEQYF.

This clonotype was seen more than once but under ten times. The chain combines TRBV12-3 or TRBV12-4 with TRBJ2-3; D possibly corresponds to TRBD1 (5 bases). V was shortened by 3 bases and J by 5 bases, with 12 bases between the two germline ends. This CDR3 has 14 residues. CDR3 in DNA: TGTGCCAGCAGTTTCGGCAGGGCAGTAGATACGCAGTATTTT. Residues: CASSFGRAVDTQYF.

DNA for the CDR3: TGCGCCAGCAGCCAGGGGGCGGGGGGGGATACGCAGTATTTT. Amino acid sequence: CASSQGAGGDTQYF. The J gene is TRBJ2-3, the V gene TRBV4-1, with 9 nucleotides matching TRBD2. The CDR3 contains 14 residues. Germline V gene data show CDR1 as MGHRA and CDR2 as YSYEKL. The V and J ends lost 3 bases and 6 bases, in that order; junction bases with no gene match: 4.

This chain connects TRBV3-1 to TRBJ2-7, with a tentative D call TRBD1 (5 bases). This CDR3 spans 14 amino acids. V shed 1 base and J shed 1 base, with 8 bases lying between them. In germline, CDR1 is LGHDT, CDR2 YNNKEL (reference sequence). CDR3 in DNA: TGTGCCAGCAGCCAAGTCGACAGATCCTACGAGCAGTACTTC. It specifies CASSQVDRSYEQYF.

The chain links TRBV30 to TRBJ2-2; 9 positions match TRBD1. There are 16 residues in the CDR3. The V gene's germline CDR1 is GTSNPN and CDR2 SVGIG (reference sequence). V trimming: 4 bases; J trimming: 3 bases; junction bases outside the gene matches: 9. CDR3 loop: CAWNQHDRGYTGELFF. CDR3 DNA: TGTGCCTGGAACCAACATGACAGGGGGTACACCGGGGAGCTGTTTTTT.

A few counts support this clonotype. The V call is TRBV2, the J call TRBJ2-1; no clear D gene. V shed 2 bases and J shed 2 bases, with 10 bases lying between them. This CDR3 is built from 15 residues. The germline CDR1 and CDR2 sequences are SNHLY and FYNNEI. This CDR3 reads CASSEFQRTYNEQFF. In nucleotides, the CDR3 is TGTGCCAGCAGTGAATTCCAGCGAACCTACAATGAGCAGTTCTTC.

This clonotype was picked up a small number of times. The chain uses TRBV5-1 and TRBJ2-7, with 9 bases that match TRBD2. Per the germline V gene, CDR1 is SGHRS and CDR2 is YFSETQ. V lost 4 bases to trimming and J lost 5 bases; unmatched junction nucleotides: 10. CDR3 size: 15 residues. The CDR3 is CASSRRGGVSHEQYF. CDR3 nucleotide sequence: TGCGCCAGCAGCCGGCGGGGGGGCGTTTCACACGAGCAGTACTTC. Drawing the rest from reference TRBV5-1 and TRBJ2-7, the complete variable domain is KAGVTQTPRYLIKTRGQQVTLSCSPISGHRSVSWYQQTPGQGLQFLFEYFSETQRNKGNFPGRFSGRQFSNSRSEMNVSTLELGDSALYLCASSRRGGVSHEQYFGPGTRLTVT.

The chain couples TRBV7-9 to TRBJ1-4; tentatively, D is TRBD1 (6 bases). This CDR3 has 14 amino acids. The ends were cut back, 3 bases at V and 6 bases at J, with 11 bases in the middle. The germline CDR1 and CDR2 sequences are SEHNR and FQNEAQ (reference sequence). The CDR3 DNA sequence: TGTGCCAGCAGCTTTACAGGGAGAGATGAAAAACTGTTTTTT. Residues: CASSFTGRDEKLFF.